A single count supports the clone carrying this T cell receptor beta chain. This entry belongs to a study of cytomegalovirus exposure and HLA in healthy donors. Germline V lookup: CDR1 SGHRS, CDR2 YFSETQ. CDR3 size: 15 residues. V was pared by 0 bases and J by 4 bases, with 13 bases between. Clones were sequenced by immunoSEQ multiplex PCR, and TCRdb holds only the in-frame ones, with some missing. The table lists almost 200,000 clones, roughly 81% of them singletons, with around 1.3% in the top ten. The sample consisted of PBMCs. The chain couples TRBV5-1 to TRBJ1-2, with D possibly TRBD1 on 5 matching bases. This receptor was identified in a woman aged 30 to 39 in good health and CMV-seronegative. The CDR3 nucleotides read TGCGCCAGCAGCTTGGCCGACAGTCTCGGCTATGGCTACACCTTC. Protein: CASSLADSLGYGYTF.